These 9 T cell receptor beta chains came from one sample sequenced in a study of cytomegalovirus exposure and HLA in healthy donors. The PCR made use of 60 Vbeta and 13 Jbeta primers. TCRdb's table, derived via immunoSEQ multiplex PCR, lists solely in-frame clones and lacks some. This sample contains approximately 52,000 clones. The sample consisted of PBMCs. These receptors all stem from a man between 45 and 60 years old in good health and CMV-seropositive.

CDR3: CAWNLPGLNNYEQYF. The CDR3 coding sequence is TGTGCCTGGAACCTACCAGGGCTAAATAACTACGAGCAGTACTTC. The chain combines TRBV30 with TRBJ2-7, with a weak D call TRBD1 (5 bases). The CDR3 totals 15 residues. The V gene lost 4 bases and the J gene lost 3 bases, with 19 bases spanning the gap. The V gene's germline CDR1 is GTSNPN and CDR2 SVGIG (reference sequence).

This chain joins TRBV9 and TRBJ2-1, with TRBD1 matching over 9 bases. CDR1 SGDLS and CDR2 YYNGEE come from the germline V gene. The CDR3 runs to 16 residues. Germline trimming cut 0 bases from V and 8 bases from J; bases unmatched to any gene: 9. The CDR3 sequence: CASSVAPGTGRYEQFF. As DNA, the CDR3 is TGTGCCAGCAGCGTAGCTCCCGGGACAGGGCGGTATGAGCAGTTCTTC.

This rearrangement joins TRBV18 to TRBJ1-1; no reliable D call. Germline CDR1 is KGHSH and CDR2 is LQKENI. This CDR3 has 16 amino acids. Trimming pared 1 base from V and 1 base from J, leaving 13 bases between. The CDR3 bases are TGTGCCAGCTCACCACTGGTAACCGCGGGGAACACTGAAGCTTTCTTT. Protein sequence: CASSPLVTAGNTEAFF.

The gene calls are TRBV5-1 and TRBJ2-2, with TRBD1 matching 8 bases. Losses at the gene ends were 0 bases for V and 3 bases for J; bases not matched to a gene: 1. Germline CDR1 SGHRS, CDR2 YFSETQ. The CDR3 is 15 residues long. CDR3 DNA: TGCGCCAGCAGCTTGGGGGGACAGGACACCGGGGAGCTGTTTTTT. Amino acids: CASSLGGQDTGELFF.

The V gene is TRBV10-3, the J gene TRBJ2-3; D is possibly TRBD2 (5 bases). The germline V gene encodes CDR1 ENHRY and CDR2 SYGVKD. The V and J ends lost 7 bases and 1 base respectively, with 12 bases between them. The CDR3 is 14 residues long. DNA of the CDR3: TGTGCCATCAAATCGGACGGGGGCACAGATACGCAGTATTTT. Protein product: CAIKSDGGTDTQYF.

By frequency, this clone registers medium-sized. The chain uses TRBV6-1 and TRBJ1-3, with 7 bases lining up with TRBD1. This CDR3 contains 16 residues. V lost 4 bases and J lost 0; bases outside the gene matches: 6. Germline assignment: CDR1 MNHNS and CDR2 SASEGT. The DNA of the CDR3 is TGTGCCAGCAGTGTAATAGGGGGCCTCTCTGGAAACACCATATATTTT. Translation: CASSVIGGLSGNTIYF.

The chain combines TRBV7-8 with TRBJ2-1; D perhaps matches TRBD1 (6 bases). Germline assignment: CDR1 SGHVS and CDR2 FQNEAQ. V dropped 2 bases and J dropped 0 bases, with 8 bases sitting between them. The CDR3 has 15 amino acids. CDR3 nucleotide sequence: TGTGCCAGCAGCTTATTACAGGGCTCCTACAATGAGCAGTTCTTC. Protein product: CASSLLQGSYNEQFF.

The gene calls are TRBV18 and TRBJ1-1, with a tentative D call TRBD1 (6 bases). The CDR3 contains 15 residues. In germline, CDR1 is KGHSH, CDR2 LQKENI. V was clipped by 2 bases and J by 1 base, with 11 bases between them. CDR3 region: CASSPTPDRNTEAFF. In DNA form, the CDR3 reads TGTGCCAGCTCACCAACCCCGGACAGGAACACTGAAGCTTTCTTT.

The gene calls are TRBV6-5 and TRBJ2-3; TRBD2 aligns across 12 bases. Per the germline V gene, CDR1 is MNHEY and CDR2 is SVGAGI. This CDR3 contains 15 residues. The J segment lost 3 bases and the V segment lost 2 bases, leaving 0 bases of the junction unmatched. The CDR3 DNA is TGTGCCAGCAGTTACGGACTAGCGGGGACAGATACGCAGTATTTT. This encodes CASSYGLAGTDTQYF.